The T cell receptor beta chain described here comes from a study of T-cell reconstitution after alpha-beta-depleted transplantation in children. Broader study findings: After transplant, at about two months, alpha-beta T cells were reportedly derived from several hundred expanded graft clones. The high TCRbeta diversity at day 60 in some patients came from surviving recipient T cells and thymic progenitors. Most T-cell counts and diversity one year after the transplant came from T cells that were newly produced.

Unique molecular identifiers were used in preparing the TCRbeta library. In TCRdb, the PCR reads were re-called with MiXCR into one record per CDR3 protein. The table includes around 600,000 distinct CDR3 sequences, roughly 23% detected once. Germline CDR1 is MNHNS and CDR2 is SASEGT. V lost 5 bases, J lost 4 bases, and 20 bases lay in between. The CDR3 is 16 residues long. On this clonotype itself: As yet, its antigen is unknown.

The sequence derives from a boy under two years old who had a stem cell transplant for acute myeloid leukemia, so the T cells may come from the graft donor. The sequences come from PBMCs, mostly from graft donor cells, collected 360 days after TCRalphabeta/CD19-depleted stem cell transplant. V is TRBV6-1 and J is TRBJ1-2, with D possibly being TRBD1 (6 bases). The CDR3 DNA follows: TGTGCCAGCAGTAGAAAAAACAGGGAGACCGTCTATGGCTACACCTTC. Translation: CASSRKNRETVYGYTF.